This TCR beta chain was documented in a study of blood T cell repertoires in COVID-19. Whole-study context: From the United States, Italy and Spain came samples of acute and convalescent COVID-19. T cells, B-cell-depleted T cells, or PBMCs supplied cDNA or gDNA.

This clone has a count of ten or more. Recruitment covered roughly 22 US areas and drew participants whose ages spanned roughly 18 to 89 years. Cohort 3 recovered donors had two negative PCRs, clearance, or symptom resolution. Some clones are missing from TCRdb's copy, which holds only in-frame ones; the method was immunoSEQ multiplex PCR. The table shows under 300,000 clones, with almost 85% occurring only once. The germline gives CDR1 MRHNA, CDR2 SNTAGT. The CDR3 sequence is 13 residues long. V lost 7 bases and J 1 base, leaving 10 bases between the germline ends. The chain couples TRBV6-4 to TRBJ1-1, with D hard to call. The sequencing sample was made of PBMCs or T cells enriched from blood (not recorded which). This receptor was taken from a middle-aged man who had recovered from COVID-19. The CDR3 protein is CASNPGGNTEAFF. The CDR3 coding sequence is TGTGCCAGCAACCCGGGTGGGAACACTGAAGCTTTCTTT.